The subject of this entry is one TCR beta chain. The data originate from a study of blood T cells in healthy people across ages. CDR1 and CDR2 (germline): SNHLY, FYNNEI. The junction had 9 bases not matched to a gene; V was cut back by 6 bases and J by 3 bases. The CDR3 runs 15 residues. A sample-barcoded 5' primer and a J-beta primer mix were used in a second PCR of about 6 to 12 cycles. TCRdb fed the 5' RACE reads into MiXCR, producing one record per CDR3 protein. The repertoire includes 1.6 million or so distinct CDR3 sequences, 30% to 35% of them detected once, and roughly 12% sits in the top ten.

This clonotype was obtained from a woman aged 25 to 39 in good health. V gene TRBV2 combines with J gene TRBJ2-3; 7 bases agree with TRBD1. The specimen was blood. The CDR3 spells CASSAGGQSTDTQYF. CDR3 nucleotide sequence: TGTGCCAGCAGCGCAGGGGGACAGTCAACAGATACGCAGTATTTT.